These T cell receptor beta chains were read from a single sample in a study of T cell responses to AZD1222 COVID-19 vaccine. Here immunoSEQ multiplex PCR was the method, and the copy in TCRdb shows in-frame clones only, minus some. Of 120,000 to 150,000 clones listed, roughly 90% are singletons. The source material was peripheral blood, sampled on day 0 of AZD1222 vaccination. Source of these receptors: an adult in good health. The CDR3 runs from the conserved cysteine through the conserved F or W. The order of the fields is clone size, J gene, D gene, V gene, CDR3 protein, CDR3 DNA. D genes are given only for firm matches. Rows may omit the clone size; those that give it use once, few, many or a size class.

>-|TRBJ1-1|-|TRBV4-1
CASSQVSGGEMNTEAFF
TGCGCCAGCAGCCAAGTGTCGGGGGGGGAGATGAACACTGAAGCTTTCTTT
>few|TRBJ1-2|TRBD1|TRBV12-3/TRBV12-4
CASSLMTGRGYTF
TGTGCCAGCAGCTTGATGACAGGGCGCGGCTACACCTTC
>-|TRBJ2-4|-|TRBV5-3
CARSLGRDNIQYF
TGTGCCAGAAGCTTAGGACGGGATAACATTCAGTACTTC
>-|TRBJ1-4|-|TRBV19
CASRELWLDNEKLFF
TGTGCCAGTAGGGAACTGTGGTTAGATAATGAAAAACTGTTTTTT
>-|TRBJ2-2|TRBD2|TRBV7-2
CASSLRLTSGGAGELFF
TGTGCCAGCAGCCTCCGACTGACTAGCGGGGGGGCCGGGGAGCTGTTTTTT
>-|TRBJ1-2|TRBD1|TRBV30
CAWSRTGIRYGYTF
TGTGCCTGGAGTCGGACAGGGATAAGGTATGGCTACACCTTC
>-|TRBJ2-3|TRBD2|TRBV28
CASRGISGLAKTDTQYF
TGTGCCAGCAGGGGAATCTCGGGACTAGCGAAAACAGATACGCAGTATTTT
>-|TRBJ1-2|-|TRBV4-1
CASSLRPPLVFRYGYTF
TGCGCCAGCAGCTTGCGACCCCCCCTGGTCTTCCGCTATGGCTACACCTTC
>-|TRBJ1-5|-|TRBV4-3
CASSQDGGMSEPQHF
TGCGCCAGCAGCCAAGATGGCGGCATGAGCGAGCCCCAGCATTTT
>-|TRBJ2-1|-|TRBV6-5
CASSYSGSLSYNEQFF
TGTGCCAGCAGTTACTCGGGTTCGCTCTCCTACAATGAGCAGTTCTTC
>-|TRBJ1-1|-|TRBV5-6
CASSRRGESTEAFF
TGTGCCAGCAGTCGACGGGGAGAGAGCACTGAAGCTTTCTTT
>-|TRBJ2-7|TRBD1|TRBV4-3
CASSHLQGQGAYEQYF
TGCGCCAGCAGCCACCTCCAAGGACAGGGAGCCTACGAGCAGTACTTC
>-|TRBJ2-6|TRBD2|TRBV7-3
CASSPLAGASGANVLTF
TGTGCCAGCAGCCCGCTAGCGGGAGCCTCTGGGGCCAACGTCCTGACTTTC
>-|TRBJ2-7|TRBD2|TRBV4-3
CASSQGLGLAVTYEQYF
TGCGCCAGCAGCCAAGGGCTCGGACTAGCGGTAACCTACGAGCAGTACTTC
>-|TRBJ2-3|-|TRBV15
CATSISLTDTQYF
TGTGCCACCAGCATCTCCCTCACAGATACGCAGTATTTT
>-|TRBJ2-7|-|TRBV11-2
CASSLSGYEQYF
TGTGCCAGCAGCTTATCCGGGTACGAGCAGTACTTC
>-|TRBJ1-3|-|TRBV6-5
CASSYSKEAKVVYF
TGTGCCAGCAGTTACTCCAAGGAGGCCAAGGTGGTATATTTT
>-|TRBJ2-5|TRBD2|TRBV6-6
CASTTGGRRQETQYF
TGTGCCAGCACCACGGGCGGGAGGAGGCAAGAGACCCAGTACTTC
>-|TRBJ1-2|-|TRBV4-2
CASSHAEGTTPWDGYTF
TGTGCCAGCAGCCATGCTGAGGGGACCACTCCCTGGGATGGCTACACCTTC
>few|TRBJ1-2|-|TRBV5-1
CASSLDGGYGYTF
TGCGCCAGCAGCTTGGACGGAGGCTATGGCTACACCTTC
>-|TRBJ1-2|-|TRBV18
CASSPSDRGYTF
TGTGCCAGCTCACCCTCAGACAGGGGCTACACCTTC
>-|TRBJ2-1|TRBD2|TRBV6-4
CASSERAGDYAEQFF
TGTGCCAGCAGTGAACGAGCGGGAGATTACGCTGAGCAGTTCTTC
>-|TRBJ2-3|TRBD1|TRBV29-1
CSAARDRGSDTQYF
TGCAGCGCTGCCCGGGACAGGGGCTCAGATACGCAGTATTTT
>-|TRBJ1-1|-|TRBV4-2
CASSQGSLGAEAFF
TGTGCCAGCAGCCAAGGGTCATTGGGGGCTGAAGCTTTCTTT
>-|TRBJ1-2|TRBD1|TRBV29-1
CSVTRTGTNYGYTF
TGCAGCGTGACACGGACAGGAACTAACTATGGCTACACCTTC
>-|TRBJ2-3|TRBD1|TRBV27
CASSLFVPRGDTQYF
TGTGCCAGCAGTTTATTTGTTCCCAGGGGGGATACGCAGTATTTT
>-|TRBJ1-1|TRBD1|TRBV6-6
CASSRRPDRANTEAFF
TGTGCCAGCAGCAGACGCCCGGACAGGGCGAACACTGAAGCTTTCTTT
>-|TRBJ1-2|-|TRBV10-3
CAIRGGPGYGYTF
TGTGCCATTCGGGGGGGACCGGGCTATGGCTACACCTTC
>-|TRBJ1-2|TRBD1|TRBV29-1
CGFLRTGAGYTF
TGCGGATTTCTAAGGACAGGCGCTGGCTACACCTTC
>-|TRBJ2-7|TRBD2|TRBV5-1
CASSYHSGLAGGSEQYF
TGCGCCAGCAGCTACCATTCTGGACTAGCGGGAGGCTCCGAGCAGTACTTC
>-|TRBJ2-7|-|TRBV6-5
CASSYSGRRAYEQYF
TGTGCCAGCAGTTACTCGGGACGGCGGGCTTACGAGCAGTACTTC
>-|TRBJ1-1|-|TRBV2
CASGNSRNPEAFF
TGTGCCAGCGGAAACAGTCGGAATCCTGAAGCTTTCTTT
>-|TRBJ1-2|TRBD1|TRBV5-1
CASTPYRGLDYGYTF
TGCGCCAGCACCCCATACAGGGGACTTGACTATGGCTACACCTTC
>-|TRBJ2-1|TRBD2|TRBV7-9
CASSYRASGYYNEQFF
TGTGCCAGCAGCTATAGGGCTAGCGGGTATTACAATGAGCAGTTCTTC
>-|TRBJ1-5|-|TRBV4-1
CASSQYNGGSNQPQHF
TGCGCCAGCAGCCAATATAACGGGGGTAGCAATCAGCCCCAGCATTTT
>-|TRBJ2-3|-|TRBV11-2
CASSLGHRGQIDTQYF
TGTGCCAGCAGCTTAGGTCACCGGGGGCAGATAGATACGCAGTATTTT
>-|TRBJ2-1|TRBD2|TRBV6-2/TRBV6-3
CASSYQGLEQFF
TGTGCCAGCAGTTACCAGGGACTAGAGCAGTTCTTC
>-|TRBJ2-1|TRBD2|TRBV7-3
CASSSGTSENNEQFF
TGTGCCAGCAGCTCCGGGACTAGCGAGAACAATGAGCAGTTCTTC
>-|TRBJ2-1|-|TRBV29-1
CSVRDNEQFF
TGCAGCGTTCGCGACAATGAGCAGTTCTTC
>-|TRBJ2-7|TRBD1|TRBV7-8
CASSRSAGGSYEQYF
TGTGCCAGCAGCCGATCGGCAGGGGGCTCCTACGAGCAGTACTTC
>-|TRBJ1-3|TRBD1|TRBV18
CASSPGQGPGNTIYF
TGTGCCAGCTCACCAGGACAGGGCCCCGGAAACACCATATATTTT
>-|TRBJ1-2|-|TRBV11-3
CASSRDGYGYTF
TGTGCCAGCAGCCGGGACGGCTATGGCTACACCTTC
>-|TRBJ1-1|TRBD1|TRBV10-3
CAIRGQGPANTEAFF
TGTGCCATCAGGGGACAGGGGCCGGCGAACACTGAAGCTTTCTTT
>-|TRBJ2-3|-|TRBV20-1
CSARFTDTQYF
TGCAGTGCTCGATTTACAGATACGCAGTATTTT
>-|TRBJ2-7|TRBD1|TRBV19
CASSQSFQGAEEQYF
TGTGCCAGTAGTCAAAGTTTTCAGGGGGCGGAAGAGCAGTACTTC